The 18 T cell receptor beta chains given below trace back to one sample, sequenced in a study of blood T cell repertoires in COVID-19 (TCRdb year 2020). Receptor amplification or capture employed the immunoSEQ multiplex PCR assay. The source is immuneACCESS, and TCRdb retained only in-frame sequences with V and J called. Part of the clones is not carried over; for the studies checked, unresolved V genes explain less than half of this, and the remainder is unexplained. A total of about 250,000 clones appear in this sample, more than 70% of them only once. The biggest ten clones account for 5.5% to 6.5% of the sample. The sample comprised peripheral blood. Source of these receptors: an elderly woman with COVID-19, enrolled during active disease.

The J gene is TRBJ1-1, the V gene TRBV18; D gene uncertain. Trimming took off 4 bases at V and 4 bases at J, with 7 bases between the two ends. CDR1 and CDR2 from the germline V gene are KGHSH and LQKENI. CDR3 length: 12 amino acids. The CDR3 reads CASSQTSTEAFF. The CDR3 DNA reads TGTGCCAGCTCACAAACCAGCACTGAAGCTTTCTTT.

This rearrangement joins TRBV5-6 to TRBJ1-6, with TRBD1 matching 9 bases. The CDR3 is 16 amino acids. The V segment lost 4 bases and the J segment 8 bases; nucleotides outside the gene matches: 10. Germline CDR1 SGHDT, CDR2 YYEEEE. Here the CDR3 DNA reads TGTGCCAGCAGCCACCCGACAGGGGGAAGAGATTCACCCCTCCACTTT. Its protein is CASSHPTGGRDSPLHF.

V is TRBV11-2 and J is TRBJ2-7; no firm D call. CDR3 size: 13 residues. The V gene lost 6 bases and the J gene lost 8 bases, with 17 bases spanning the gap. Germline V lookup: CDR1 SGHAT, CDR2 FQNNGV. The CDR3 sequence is CASSLIVESKQYF. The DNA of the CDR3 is TGTGCCAGCAGTCTTATAGTGGAGTCCAAGCAGTACTTC.

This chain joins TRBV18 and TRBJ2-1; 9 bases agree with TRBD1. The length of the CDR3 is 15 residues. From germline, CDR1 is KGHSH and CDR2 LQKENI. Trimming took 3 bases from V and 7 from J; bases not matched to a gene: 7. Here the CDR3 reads CASSPPGQGFNEQFF. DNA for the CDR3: TGTGCCAGCTCACCCCCGGGACAGGGTTTTAATGAGCAGTTCTTC.

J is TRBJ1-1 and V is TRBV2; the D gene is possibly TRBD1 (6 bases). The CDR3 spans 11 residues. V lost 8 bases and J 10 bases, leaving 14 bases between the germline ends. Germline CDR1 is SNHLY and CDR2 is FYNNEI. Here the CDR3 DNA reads TGTGCCAGCTCCTTCGAAGGGGGAGCTTTCTTT. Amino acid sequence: CASSFEGGAFF.

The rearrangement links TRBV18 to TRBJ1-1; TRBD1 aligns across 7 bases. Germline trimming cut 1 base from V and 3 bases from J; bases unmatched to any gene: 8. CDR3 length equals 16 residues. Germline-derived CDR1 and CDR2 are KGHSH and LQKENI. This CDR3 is CASSPLRTGVDTEAFF. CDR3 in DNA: TGTGCCAGCTCACCACTTCGAACAGGGGTGGACACTGAAGCTTTCTTT.

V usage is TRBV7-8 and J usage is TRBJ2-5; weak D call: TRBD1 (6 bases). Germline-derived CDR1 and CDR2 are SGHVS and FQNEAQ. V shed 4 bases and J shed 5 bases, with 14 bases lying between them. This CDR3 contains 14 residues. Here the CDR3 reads CASSSTGLGETQYF. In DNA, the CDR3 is TGTGCCAGCAGCTCTACAGGGTTGGGTGAGACCCAGTACTTC.

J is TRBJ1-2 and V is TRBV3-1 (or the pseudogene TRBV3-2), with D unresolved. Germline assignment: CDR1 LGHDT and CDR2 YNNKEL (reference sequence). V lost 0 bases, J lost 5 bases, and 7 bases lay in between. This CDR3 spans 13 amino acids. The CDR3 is CASSQDLRYGYTF. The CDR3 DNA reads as TGTGCCAGCAGCCAAGACCTGAGGTATGGCTACACCTTC.

The CDR3 reads CASRLEGPGQPQHF. The CDR3 DNA sequence: TGTGCCAGCAGACTCGAGGGCCCGGGTCAGCCCCAGCATTTT. V usage is TRBV28 and J usage is TRBJ1-5; D not certain. With 6 bases removed from V and 6 bases from J, the gap between germline ends came to 15 bases. Per the germline V gene, CDR1 is MDHEN and CDR2 is SYDVKM. The CDR3 is made up of 14 amino acids.

For the CDR3, the DNA is TGCGCCAGCAGCCACTCAAGGGAGGGGAACACTGAAGCTTTCTTT. Translating it yields CASSHSREGNTEAFF. The rearrangement links TRBV4-3 to TRBJ1-1; D uncertain. Looked up from germline, CDR1 is LGHNA and CDR2 is YSLEER. The CDR3 is 15 amino acids. The V end lost 3 bases, the J end lost 1 base, and 12 bases lay between the germline ends.

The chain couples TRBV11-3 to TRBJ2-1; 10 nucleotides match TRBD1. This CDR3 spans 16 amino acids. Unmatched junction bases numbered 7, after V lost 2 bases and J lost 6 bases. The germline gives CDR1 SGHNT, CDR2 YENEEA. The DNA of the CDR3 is TGTGCCAGCAGCTTAAGACAGGGGGCGAAAAGCAATGAGCAGTTCTTC. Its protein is CASSLRQGAKSNEQFF.

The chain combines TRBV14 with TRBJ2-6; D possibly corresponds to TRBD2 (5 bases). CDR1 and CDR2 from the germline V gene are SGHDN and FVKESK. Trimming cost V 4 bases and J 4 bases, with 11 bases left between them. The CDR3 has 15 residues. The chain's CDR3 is CASSPTSGGANVLTF. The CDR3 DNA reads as TGTGCCAGCAGCCCGACTTCGGGAGGGGCCAACGTCCTGACTTTC.

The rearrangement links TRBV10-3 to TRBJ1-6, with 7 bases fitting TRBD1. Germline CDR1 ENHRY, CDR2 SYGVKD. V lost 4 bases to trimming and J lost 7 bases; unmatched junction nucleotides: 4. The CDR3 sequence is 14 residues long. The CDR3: CAISGGQQNSPLHF. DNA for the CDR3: TGTGCCATCAGTGGGGGACAGCAGAATTCACCCCTCCACTTT.

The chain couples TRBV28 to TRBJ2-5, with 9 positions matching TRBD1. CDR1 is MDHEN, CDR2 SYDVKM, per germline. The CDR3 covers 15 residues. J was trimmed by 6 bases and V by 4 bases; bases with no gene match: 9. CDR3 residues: CASSYGTGRIQTQYF. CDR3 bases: TGTGCCAGCAGTTACGGGACAGGGCGAATCCAGACCCAGTACTTC.

The CDR3 sequence is CASSQARGRGGAPIRNEQFF. As DNA, the CDR3 is TGCGCCAGCAGCCAAGCGAGAGGGCGGGGGGGGGCTCCTATACGCAATGAGCAGTTCTTC. J is TRBJ2-1 and V is TRBV4-1; 9 bases fit TRBD2. V lost 1 base and J lost 6; bases outside the gene matches: 19. The CDR3 has 20 residues. CDR1 and CDR2 (germline): MGHRA, YSYEKL.

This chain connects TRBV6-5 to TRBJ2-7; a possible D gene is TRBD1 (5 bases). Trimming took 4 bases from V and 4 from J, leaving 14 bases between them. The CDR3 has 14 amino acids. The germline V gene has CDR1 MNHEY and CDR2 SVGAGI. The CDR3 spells CASSSTSTAYEQYF. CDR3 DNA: TGTGCCAGCAGTTCTACCTCGACAGCATACGAGCAGTACTTC.

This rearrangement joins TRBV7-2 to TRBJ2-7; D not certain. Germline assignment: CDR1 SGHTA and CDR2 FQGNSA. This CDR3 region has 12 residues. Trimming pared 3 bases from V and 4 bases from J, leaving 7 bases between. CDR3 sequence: CASSFVRYEQYF. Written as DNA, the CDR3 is TGTGCCAGCAGCTTCGTTCGGTACGAGCAGTACTTC.

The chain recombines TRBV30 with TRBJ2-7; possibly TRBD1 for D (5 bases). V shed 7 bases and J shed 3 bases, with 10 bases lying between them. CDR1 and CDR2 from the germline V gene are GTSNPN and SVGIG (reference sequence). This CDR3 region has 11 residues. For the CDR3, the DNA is TGTGCCTTGACAGCCCGCTACGAGCAGTACTTC. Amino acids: CALTARYEQYF.